The 25 T cell receptor beta chains in this list originate from one sample, sequenced in a study of a mutant IDH1 vaccine in newly diagnosed glioma (dated by TCRdb to 2020 to 2022). Library prep was done by the immunoSEQ multiplex PCR assay. TCRdb's version of the immuneACCESS table is confined to in-frame rearrangements and falls short of the full clone set. An unresolved V gene accounts for under half of the shortfall where checked; the remainder is of unknown origin. For this sample the table gives about 24,000 clones, of which roughly nine tenths were detected only once. The top ten clonotypes cover about 10% of the sample. Reading the label with the study, this specimen's time point is: baseline, week 1 (first vaccination visit). The label giving this sample's treatment or condition can be read as: pre-vaccination baseline after standard-of-care therapy. Sample: PBMCs, taken from a glioma patient treated with radiotherapy, temozolomide or both. The source of these receptors is a young man with glioma.

The V gene is TRBV5-6, the J gene TRBJ1-5, with a possible D match to TRBD1 (6 bases). Germline CDR1 and CDR2: SGHDT and YYEEEE. The CDR3 contains 17 residues. Trimming removed 1 base at V and 4 bases at J, with 18 bases between. CDR3 in DNA: TGTGCCAGCAGCTTGCGGCGGGGGGCCGGTAGAAATCAGCCCCAGCATTTT. This encodes CASSLRRGAGRNQPQHF.

This chain connects TRBV29-1 to TRBJ1-4, with a possible D match to TRBD1 (5 bases). The V end was cut by 6 bases, the J end by 4 bases, with 12 bases between. The length of the CDR3 is 13 residues. The germline CDR1 and CDR2 sequences are SQVTM and ANQGSEA. In DNA form, the CDR3 reads TGCAGCGTCTCTTCGGGGGTTAATGAAAAACTGTTTTTT. Residues: CSVSSGVNEKLFF.

The V call is TRBV5-1, the J call TRBJ1-3; no reliable D call. The CDR3 totals 14 residues. V shed 1 base and J shed 7 bases, with 12 bases lying between them. From germline, CDR1 is SGHRS and CDR2 YFSETQ. The CDR3 loop reads CASSLTGFGNTIYF. The CDR3 nucleotides read TGCGCCAGCAGCTTGACGGGCTTCGGGAACACCATATATTTT.

The V gene is TRBV15, the J gene TRBJ2-7; TRBD1 matches 10 bases. The CDR3 runs 14 residues. Trimming took 3 bases from V and 3 from J; bases not matched to a gene: 2. Germline CDR1 reads LNHNV; CDR2 reads YYDKDF (reference sequence). CDR3 protein: CATSSGTGDYEQYF. DNA for the CDR3: TGTGCCACCAGCAGTGGGACAGGGGACTACGAGCAGTACTTC.

The gene calls are TRBV5-6 and TRBJ1-2; D is uncertain. Germline CDR1 SGHDT, CDR2 YYEEEE. Trimming stripped 6 bases from V and 8 bases from J, with 17 bases between. The CDR3 length is 13 residues. In DNA form, the CDR3 reads TGTGCCAGCACCCCGGTGGGAAGGCTGGGCTACACCTTC. Translating gives CASTPVGRLGYTF.

The chain couples TRBV5-1 to TRBJ2-1; D is possibly TRBD2 (6 bases). This CDR3 has 12 amino acids. Trimming shortened V by 5 bases and J by 4 bases, and 7 bases separated the two germline ends. The V gene's germline CDR1 is SGHRS and CDR2 YFSETQ. CDR3 residues: CASSGGYNEQFF. CDR3 DNA sequence: TGCGCCAGCAGTGGAGGGTACAATGAGCAGTTCTTC.

The rearrangement uses TRBV18 and TRBJ1-5; D not certain. The V and J ends lost 6 bases and 1 base respectively, with 4 bases between them. Germline CDR1 is KGHSH and CDR2 is LQKENI. The CDR3 is 12 residues long. The CDR3 coding sequence is TGTGCCAGCTCCGGCAGCAATCAGCCCCAGCATTTT. Protein sequence: CASSGSNQPQHF.

The rearrangement links TRBV5-1 to TRBJ2-7; 7 positions match TRBD1. Germline CDR1 SGHRS, CDR2 YFSETQ. V was pared by 5 bases and J by 4 bases, with 9 bases of the junction left unmatched. This CDR3 comprises 14 residues. CDR3 sequence (DNA): TGCGCCAGCAGGGCGGCAGGGGGTGGGTACGAGCAGTACTTC. Its translation is CASRAAGGGYEQYF.

V and J are TRBV5-1 and TRBJ2-1; 7 bases are shared with TRBD2. This CDR3 has 16 residues. Germline CDR1 and CDR2: SGHRS and YFSETQ. Germline trimming cut 3 bases from V and 2 bases from J; bases unmatched to any gene: 8. The CDR3 nucleotides are TGCGCCAGCAGCTGGGGCTTAGCGGGTGCCTACAATGAGCAGTTCTTC. The encoded protein is CASSWGLAGAYNEQFF.

CDR3 region: CASSLDSPNSYNEQFF. Here the CDR3 DNA reads TGTGCCAGCAGCTTAGACAGTCCGAACTCCTACAATGAGCAGTTCTTC. This rearrangement joins TRBV7-2 to TRBJ2-1; D gene unclear. The germline V and J ends were trimmed by 1 base and 0 bases, with 10 bases remaining between them. The CDR3 contains 16 residues. Germline V gene lookup returns CDR1 SGHTA and CDR2 FQGNSA. Variable domain in full (rest from reference TRBV7-2 and TRBJ2-1): GAGVSQSPSNKVTEKGKDVELRCDPISGHTALYWYRQSLGQGLEFLIYFQGNSAPDKSGLPSDRFSAERTGGSVSTLTIQRTQQEDSAVYLCASSLDSPNSYNEQFFGPGTRLTVL.

CDR3 nucleotides: TGTGCCAGCTCGGGACAGAGCAATCAGCCCCAGCATTTT. Protein: CASSGQSNQPQHF. V usage is TRBV2 and J usage is TRBJ1-5; 7 bases are a match to TRBD1. The CDR3 runs to 13 residues. V was pared by 8 bases and J by 1 base, with 2 bases of the junction left unmatched. CDR1 is SNHLY, CDR2 FYNNEI, per germline.

The chain is built from TRBV5-1 and TRBJ2-7; D is perhaps TRBD2 (5 bases). This CDR3 region has 14 residues. Germline lookup yields CDR1 SGHRS and CDR2 YFSETQ. V lost 0 bases and J lost 1, with 8 bases in between. The CDR3 DNA reads TGCGCCAGCAGCTTGGGACTACAATCCTACGAGCAGTACTTC. This gives the protein CASSLGLQSYEQYF.

The chain recombines TRBV7-6 with TRBJ1-2, with D possibly TRBD1 on 6 matching bases. V was cut by 6 bases and J by 3 bases, with 20 bases left in between. Germline CDR1 is SGHVS and CDR2 is FNYEAQ. The CDR3 contains 16 residues. The CDR3 sequence: CASSLGGRGSDYGYTF. The CDR3 DNA is TGTGCCAGCAGTTTGGGGGGCAGGGGATCGGACTATGGCTACACCTTC.

The chain couples TRBV7-9 to TRBJ2-1; no clear D. The germline V gene encodes CDR1 SEHNR and CDR2 FQNEAQ (reference sequence). The CDR3 sequence is 14 residues long. The V gene lost 4 bases and the J gene lost 8 bases, with 15 bases spanning the gap. The CDR3 is CASSSRPFGDEQFF. Here the CDR3 DNA reads TGTGCCAGCAGCTCCCGCCCTTTTGGAGATGAGCAGTTCTTC.

The chain couples TRBV30 to TRBJ1-3, with a weak D call TRBD1 (5 bases). The CDR3 is made up of 17 amino acids. The germline V gene encodes CDR1 GTSNPN and CDR2 SVGIG (reference sequence). V was shortened by 5 bases and J by 7 bases, with 27 bases between the two germline ends. DNA of the CDR3: TGTGCCTGGGGGGCATATTCGGCCCTGGGTAAAAGGAACACCATATATTTT. Translated, it gives CAWGAYSALGKRNTIYF.

This chain uses TRBV14 with TRBJ1-5, with D perhaps matching TRBD1 (5 bases). The CDR3 covers 14 residues. Germline CDR1 and CDR2: SGHDN and FVKESK. The V end lost 6 bases, the J end lost 7 bases, and 16 bases lay between the germline ends. For the CDR3, the DNA is TGTGCCAGCAGTCGAACAGGTGTGGGGCAGCCCCAGCATTTT. Translating it yields CASSRTGVGQPQHF. Filled out from reference TRBV14 and TRBJ1-5, the complete variable domain reads EAGVTQFPSHSVIEKGQTVTLRCDPISGHDNLYWYRRVMGKEIKFLLHFVKESKQDESGMPNNRFLAERTGGTYSTLKVQPAELEDSGVYFCASSRTGVGQPQHFGDGTRLSIL.

The sample holds one count of this clone. The chain joins TRBV5-5 to TRBJ1-1; D gene uncertain. Germline CDR1 SGHKS, CDR2 YYEKEE (reference sequence). This CDR3 is built from 12 residues. Trimming shortened V by 2 bases and J by 0 bases, and 2 bases separated the two germline ends. Here the CDR3 reads CASSFLNTEAFF. The CDR3 bases are TGTGCCAGCAGCTTTTTGAACACTGAAGCTTTCTTT. Based on the CDR3 plus reference TRBV5-5 and TRBJ1-1, the full variable domain is DAGVTQSPTHLIKTRGQQVTLRCSPISGHKSVSWYQQVLGQGPQFIFQYYEKEERGRGNFPDRFSARQFPNYSSELNVNALLLGDSALYLCASSFLNTEAFFGQGTRLTVV.

This rearrangement joins TRBV6-1 to TRBJ1-4; a weak D match, TRBD1 (5 bases). Germline CDR1 is MNHNS and CDR2 is SASEGT. CDR3 length equals 13 residues. Trimming took off 4 bases at V and 10 bases at J, with 13 bases between the two ends. CDR3 sequence (DNA): TGTGCCAGCAGTGTTCAGGGCGACGGAAAACTGTTTTTT. Its translation is CASSVQGDGKLFF.

This clone was recorded once. The chain recombines TRBV30 with TRBJ2-3; TRBD2 aligns across 7 bases. There are 13 residues in the CDR3. The trim removed 3 bases at V and 3 bases at J, leaving 3 bases unmatched. Per the germline V gene, CDR1 is GTSNPN and CDR2 is SVGIG (reference sequence). The CDR3 protein is CAWSSGGTDTQYF. The CDR3 nucleotides are TGTGCCTGGAGCTCGGGAGGTACAGATACGCAGTATTTT. The full variable domain, rest sourced from reference TRBV30 and TRBJ2-3, is SQTIHQWPATLVQPVGSPLSLECTVEGTSNPNLYWYRQAAGRGLQLLFYSVGIGQISSEVPQNLSASRPQDRQFILSSKKLLLSDSGFYLCAWSSGGTDTQYFGPGTRLTVL.

This chain connects TRBV5-1 to TRBJ2-3, with TRBD2 identical over 13 bases. Trimming removed 4 bases from V and 0 bases from J; junction bases left unmatched: 2. Per the germline V gene, CDR1 is SGHRS and CDR2 is YFSETQ. There are 16 residues in the CDR3. For the CDR3, the DNA is TGCGCCAGCAGCGGACTAGCGGGAGAAAGCACAGATACGCAGTATTTT. It codes for CASSGLAGESTDTQYF.

This sequence joins TRBV30 and TRBJ1-6; D possibly corresponds to TRBD1 (5 bases). Germline CDR1 GTSNPN, CDR2 SVGIG (reference sequence). This CDR3 contains 15 residues. Trimming took 3 bases from V and 7 from J, leaving 16 bases between them. The CDR3 region has the DNA TGTGCCTGGAGCAAACCGGGACTTCGAAATTCACCCCTCCACTTT. It codes for CAWSKPGLRNSPLHF.

This chain links TRBV5-1 with TRBJ2-3; D is tentatively TRBD1 or TRBD2 (6 bases each). The V gene's germline CDR1 is SGHRS and CDR2 YFSETQ. V shed 0 bases and J shed 5 bases, with 10 bases lying between them. This CDR3 is built from 14 residues. The CDR3 DNA follows: TGCGCCAGCAGCTTGGCCGGGGGCAGAGATACGCAGTATTTT. The encoded protein is CASSLAGGRDTQYF.

V and J are TRBV28 and TRBJ1-5; 11 bases match TRBD1. Germline values: CDR1 MDHEN, CDR2 SYDVKM. Unmatched junction bases numbered 2, after V lost 2 bases and J lost 5 bases. The CDR3 has 15 residues. The chain's CDR3 is CASSLRGQGDQPQHF. CDR3 coding DNA: TGTGCCAGCAGTTTAAGGGGACAGGGGGATCAGCCCCAGCATTTT.

CDR3 in amino acids: CASSPRQTGKAYEQYF. In DNA, the CDR3 is TGTGCCAGCAGCCCAAGACAGACAGGGAAGGCCTACGAGCAGTACTTC. The chain recombines TRBV13 with TRBJ2-7; 7 nucleotides line up with TRBD1. Trimming cost V 5 bases and J 2 bases; bases outside gene matches: 12. Germline CDR1 reads PRHDT; CDR2 reads FYEKMQ (reference sequence). This CDR3 has 16 residues.

V is TRBV5-1 and J is TRBJ2-3; a possible D gene is TRBD1 (6 bases). Germline CDR1 and CDR2: SGHRS and YFSETQ. The V end was cut by 3 bases, the J end by 0 bases, with 8 bases between. The CDR3 covers 14 residues. The CDR3 is CASSSGQSTDTQYF. The CDR3 bases are TGCGCCAGCAGCTCCGGACAGAGCACAGATACGCAGTATTTT.